This T cell receptor (beta chain) comes out of a study of T cell changes during pregnancy in multiple sclerosis. Profiled with immunoSEQ multiplex PCR; TCRdb holds only in-frame clones, not every one. The table records 58,000 or so clones, roughly 91% of them present only once. The length of the CDR3 is 15 residues. J gave up 4 bases and V 2 bases, and 7 bases lay outside the gene matches. Per the germline V gene, CDR1 is MRHNA and CDR2 is SNTAGT. The chain couples TRBV6-4 to TRBJ1-2; 7 nucleotides line up with TRBD1. This TCR came from a female donor with multiple sclerosis, enrolled in a pregnancy study. Here the sequenced sample was CD4+ T cells from peripheral blood mononuclear cells, taken in the third trimester of pregnancy. CDR3 region: CASSDKRGRGYGYTF. In DNA form, the CDR3 reads TGTGCCAGCAGTGACAAAAGGGGGCGAGGCTATGGCTACACCTTC.